Reported below is one T cell receptor (beta chain). Trimming cost V 6 bases and J 6 bases, with 11 bases left between them. Germline assignment: CDR1 DFQATT and CDR2 SNEGSKA (reference sequence). The CDR3 is 11 residues long. The sample originates from a study of Tregs in tolerant kidney transplant recipients. Assay: immunoSEQ multiplex PCR; the TCRdb copy retains only in-frame clones and omits some. This table holds fewer than 65,000 clones, 70% to 90% found once. The source of this sequence is a human donor who received a combined kidney and bone marrow transplant. The V and J genes are TRBV20-1 and TRBJ1-1; D remains ambiguous. The material sequenced was Tregs from blood, taken before the transplant. CDR3 region: CSAPHRAEAFF. DNA for the CDR3: TGCAGTGCCCCTCACAGAGCTGAAGCTTTCTTT.